The source of this T cell receptor (beta chain) is a study of blood T cell repertoires in COVID-19. The length of the CDR3 is 19 residues. Trimming at V came to 4 bases and at J to 4 bases, leaving 16 bases not matched to a gene. Germline CDR1 is ENHRY and CDR2 is SYGVKD. Cohort 3 donors counted as recovered after two negative PCRs, clearance, or resolved symptoms. Data came from immunoSEQ multiplex PCR; TCRdb stores just in-frame clones and leaves some out. The profile shows just over 300,000 clones, over 75% of them singletons. The rearrangement joins TRBV10-3 to TRBJ1-3; 10 bases are a match to TRBD1. Sequencing was done on a sample of PBMCs or T cells enriched from blood (not recorded which). This TCR came from a man aged 25-45 years who had recovered from COVID-19. CDR3 loop: CAISGPRDRGPTAGNTIYF. In DNA, the CDR3 is TGTGCCATCAGTGGACCCCGGGACAGGGGCCCAACAGCGGGAAACACCATATATTTT.